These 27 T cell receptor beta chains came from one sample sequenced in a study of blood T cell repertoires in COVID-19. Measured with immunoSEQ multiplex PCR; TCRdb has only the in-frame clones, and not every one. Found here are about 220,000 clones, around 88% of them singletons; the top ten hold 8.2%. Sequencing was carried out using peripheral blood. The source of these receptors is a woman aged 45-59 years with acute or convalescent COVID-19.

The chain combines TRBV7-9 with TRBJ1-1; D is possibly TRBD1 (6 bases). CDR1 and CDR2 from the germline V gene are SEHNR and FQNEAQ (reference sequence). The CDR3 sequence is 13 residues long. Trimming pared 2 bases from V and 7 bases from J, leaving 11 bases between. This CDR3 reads CASSLQGFGEAFF. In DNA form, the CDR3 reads TGTGCCAGCAGCTTACAGGGGTTCGGTGAAGCTTTCTTT.

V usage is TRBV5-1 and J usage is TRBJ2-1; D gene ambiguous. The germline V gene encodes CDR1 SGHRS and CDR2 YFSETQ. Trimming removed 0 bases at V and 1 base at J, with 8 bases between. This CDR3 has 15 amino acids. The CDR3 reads CASSLGPNSYNEQFF. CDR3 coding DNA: TGCGCCAGCAGCTTGGGTCCCAATTCCTACAATGAGCAGTTCTTC. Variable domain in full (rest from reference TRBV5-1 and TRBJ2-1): KAGVTQTPRYLIKTRGQQVTLSCSPISGHRSVSWYQQTPGQGLQFLFEYFSETQRNKGNFPGRFSGRQFSNSRSEMNVSTLELGDSALYLCASSLGPNSYNEQFFGPGTRLTVL.

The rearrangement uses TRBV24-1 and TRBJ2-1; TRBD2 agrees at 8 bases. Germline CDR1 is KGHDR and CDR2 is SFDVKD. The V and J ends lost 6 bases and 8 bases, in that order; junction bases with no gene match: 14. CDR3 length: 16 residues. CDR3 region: CATSTPLHGRVDEQFF. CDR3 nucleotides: TGTGCCACCAGTACCCCCCTCCACGGGAGGGTCGATGAGCAGTTCTTC.

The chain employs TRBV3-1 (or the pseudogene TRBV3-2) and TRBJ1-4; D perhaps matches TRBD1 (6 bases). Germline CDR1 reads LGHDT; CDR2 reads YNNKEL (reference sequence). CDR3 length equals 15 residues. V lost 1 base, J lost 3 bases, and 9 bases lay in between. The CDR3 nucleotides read TGTGCCAGCAGCCAAGTCGCAGGGGCTAATGAAAAACTGTTTTTT. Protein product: CASSQVAGANEKLFF.

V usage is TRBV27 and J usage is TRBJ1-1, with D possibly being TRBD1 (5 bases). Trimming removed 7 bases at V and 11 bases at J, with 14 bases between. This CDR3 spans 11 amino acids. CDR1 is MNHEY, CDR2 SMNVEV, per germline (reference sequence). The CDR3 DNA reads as TGTGCCAGCACAGCGGGAGGGGATGCTTTCTTT. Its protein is CASTAGGDAFF.

The CDR3: CASSFAGPRTDTQYF. CDR3 DNA sequence: TGTGCCAGCAGCTTCGCGGGACCCCGCACAGATACGCAGTATTTT. The chain employs TRBV7-3 and TRBJ2-3; possible D gene TRBD2, 6 bases. The CDR3 sequence is 15 residues long. V lost 3 bases and J lost 1, with 11 bases in between. In germline, CDR1 is SGHTA, CDR2 FQGTGA.

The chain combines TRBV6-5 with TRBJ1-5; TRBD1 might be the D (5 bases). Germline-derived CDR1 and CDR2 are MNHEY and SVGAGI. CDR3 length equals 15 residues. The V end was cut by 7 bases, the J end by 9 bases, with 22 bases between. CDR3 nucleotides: TGTGCCAGCAACCTTGGGGCAGGGCCATCGTGGCCCCAGCATTTT. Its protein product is CASNLGAGPSWPQHF.

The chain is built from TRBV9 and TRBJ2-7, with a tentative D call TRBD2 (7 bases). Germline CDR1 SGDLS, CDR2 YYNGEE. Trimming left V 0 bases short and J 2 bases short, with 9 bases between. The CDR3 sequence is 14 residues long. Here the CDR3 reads CASSVGGGAYEQYF. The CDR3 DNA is TGTGCCAGCAGCGTAGGGGGGGGCGCCTACGAGCAGTACTTC. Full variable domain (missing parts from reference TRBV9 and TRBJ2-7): DSGVTQTPKHLITATGQRVTLRCSPRSGDLSVYWYQQSLDQGLQFLIQYYNGEERAKGNILERFSAQQFPDLHSELNLSSLELGDSALYFCASSVGGGAYEQYFGPGTRLTVT.

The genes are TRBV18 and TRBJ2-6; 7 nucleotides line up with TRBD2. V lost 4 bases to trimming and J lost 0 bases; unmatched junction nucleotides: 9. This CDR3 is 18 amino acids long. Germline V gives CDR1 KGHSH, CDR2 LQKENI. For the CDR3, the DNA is TGTGCCAGCTCACGTGCACGGAGCGGGGTCTCTGGGGCCAACGTCCTGACTTTC. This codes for CASSRARSGVSGANVLTF.

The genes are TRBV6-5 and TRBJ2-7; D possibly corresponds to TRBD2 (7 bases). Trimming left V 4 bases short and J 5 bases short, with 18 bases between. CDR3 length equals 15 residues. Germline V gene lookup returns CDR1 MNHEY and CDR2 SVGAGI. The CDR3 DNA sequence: TGTGCCAGCAGTTCGGGGGGCGGGATGGGAGACGAGCAGTACTTC. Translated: CASSSGGGMGDEQYF.

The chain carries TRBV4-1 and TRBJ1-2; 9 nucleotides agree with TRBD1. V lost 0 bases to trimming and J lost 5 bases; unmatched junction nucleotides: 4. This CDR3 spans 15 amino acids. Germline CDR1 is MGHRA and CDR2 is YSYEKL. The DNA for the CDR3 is TGCGCCAGCAGCCAAGAAGGCGGGACAGGGTATGGCTACACCTTC. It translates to CASSQEGGTGYGYTF.

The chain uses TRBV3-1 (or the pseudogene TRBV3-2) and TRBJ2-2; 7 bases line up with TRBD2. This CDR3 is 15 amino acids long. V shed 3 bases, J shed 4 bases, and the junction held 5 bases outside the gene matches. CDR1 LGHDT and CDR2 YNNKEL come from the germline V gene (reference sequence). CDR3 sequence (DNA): TGTGCCAGCAGCCACCTAGCGGACTTCACCGGGGAGCTGTTTTTT. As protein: CASSHLADFTGELFF.

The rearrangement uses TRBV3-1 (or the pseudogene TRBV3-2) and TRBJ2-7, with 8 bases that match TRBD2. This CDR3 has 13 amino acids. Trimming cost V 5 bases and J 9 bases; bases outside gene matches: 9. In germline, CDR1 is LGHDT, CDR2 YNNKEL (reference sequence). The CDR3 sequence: CASSSGLVQGQYF. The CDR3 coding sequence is TGTGCCAGCAGCTCGGGACTAGTGCAGGGGCAGTACTTC.

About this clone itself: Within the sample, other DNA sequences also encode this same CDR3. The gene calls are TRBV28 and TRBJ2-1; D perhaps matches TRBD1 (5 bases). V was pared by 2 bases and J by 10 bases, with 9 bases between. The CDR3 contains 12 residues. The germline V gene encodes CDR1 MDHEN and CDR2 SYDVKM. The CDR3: CASSLTSGEQFF. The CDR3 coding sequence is TGTGCCAGCAGTTTAACTTCAGGGGAGCAGTTCTTC. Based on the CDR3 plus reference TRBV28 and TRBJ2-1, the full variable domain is DVKVTQSSRYLVKRTGEKVFLECVQDMDHENMFWYRQDPGLGLRLIYFSYDVKMKEKGDIPEGYSVSREKKERFSLILESASTNQTSMYLCASSLTSGEQFFGPGTRLTVL.

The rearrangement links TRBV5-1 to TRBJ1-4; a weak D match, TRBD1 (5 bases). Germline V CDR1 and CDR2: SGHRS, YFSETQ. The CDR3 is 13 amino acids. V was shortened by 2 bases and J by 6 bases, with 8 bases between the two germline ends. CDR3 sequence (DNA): TGCGCCAGCAGCTTAACGACAGATGAAAAACTGTTTTTT. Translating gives CASSLTTDEKLFF. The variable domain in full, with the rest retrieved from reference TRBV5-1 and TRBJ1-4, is KAGVTQTPRYLIKTRGQQVTLSCSPISGHRSVSWYQQTPGQGLQFLFEYFSETQRNKGNFPGRFSGRQFSNSRSEMNVSTLELGDSALYLCASSLTTDEKLFFGSGTQLSVL.

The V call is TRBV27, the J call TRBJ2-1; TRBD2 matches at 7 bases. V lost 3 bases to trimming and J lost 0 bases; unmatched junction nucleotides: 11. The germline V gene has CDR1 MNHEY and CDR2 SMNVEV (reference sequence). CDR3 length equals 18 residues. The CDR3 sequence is CASSFGLGGGSSYNEQFF. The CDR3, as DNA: TGTGCCAGCAGTTTTGGTCTCGGAGGCGGGAGCTCCTACAATGAGCAGTTCTTC.

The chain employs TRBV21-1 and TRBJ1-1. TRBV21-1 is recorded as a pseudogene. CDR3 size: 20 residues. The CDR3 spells CASSKGCGAGLTIMNTEAFF. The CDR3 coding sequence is TGTGCCAGCAGCAAAGGTTGCGGCGCGGGACTGACTATAATGAACACTGAAGCTTTCTTT.

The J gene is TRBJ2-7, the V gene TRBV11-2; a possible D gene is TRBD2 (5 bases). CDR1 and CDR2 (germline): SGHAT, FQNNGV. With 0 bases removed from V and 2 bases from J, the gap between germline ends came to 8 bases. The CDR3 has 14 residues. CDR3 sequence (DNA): TGTGCCAGCAGCTTAGATCGGGGAACCTACGAGCAGTACTTC. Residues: CASSLDRGTYEQYF.

DNA for the CDR3: TGCGCCAGTATGGGACTAACTCCCTACGAGCAGTACTTC. Its protein is CASMGLTPYEQYF. This chain joins TRBV5-1 and TRBJ2-7; 7 bases map to TRBD2. V gave up 8 bases and J gave up 2 bases; unmatched junction bases: 7. This CDR3 has 13 amino acids. The germline V gene encodes CDR1 SGHRS and CDR2 YFSETQ.

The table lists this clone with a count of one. CDR3 in DNA: TGTGCCAGCAGCTTGGGGTGGCCTGGCAATGAGCAGTTCTTC. Amino acids: CASSLGWPGNEQFF. The chain joins TRBV5-6 to TRBJ2-1; D is uncertain. The germline V gene encodes CDR1 SGHDT and CDR2 YYEEEE. CDR3 size: 14 residues. With 0 bases removed from V and 6 bases from J, the gap between germline ends came to 10 bases.

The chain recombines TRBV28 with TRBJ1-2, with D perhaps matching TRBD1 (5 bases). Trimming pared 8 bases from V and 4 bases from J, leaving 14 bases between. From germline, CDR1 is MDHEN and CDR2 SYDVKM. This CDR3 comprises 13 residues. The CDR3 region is CASWGFQGYGYTF. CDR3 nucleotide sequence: TGTGCCAGCTGGGGCTTCCAAGGCTATGGCTACACCTTC.

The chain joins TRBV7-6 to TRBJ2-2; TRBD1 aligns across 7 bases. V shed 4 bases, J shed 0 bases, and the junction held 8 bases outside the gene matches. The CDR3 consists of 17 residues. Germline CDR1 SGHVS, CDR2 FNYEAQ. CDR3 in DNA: TGTGCCAGCAGCTCAACCAGGACAGGCTCGAACACCGGGGAGCTGTTTTTT. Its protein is CASSSTRTGSNTGELFF.

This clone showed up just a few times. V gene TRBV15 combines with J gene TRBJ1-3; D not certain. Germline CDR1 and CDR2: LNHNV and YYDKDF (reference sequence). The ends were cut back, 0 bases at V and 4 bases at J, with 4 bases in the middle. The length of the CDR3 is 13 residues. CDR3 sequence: CATSRDPGNTIYF. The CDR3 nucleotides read TGTGCCACCAGCAGAGATCCGGGAAACACCATATATTTT.

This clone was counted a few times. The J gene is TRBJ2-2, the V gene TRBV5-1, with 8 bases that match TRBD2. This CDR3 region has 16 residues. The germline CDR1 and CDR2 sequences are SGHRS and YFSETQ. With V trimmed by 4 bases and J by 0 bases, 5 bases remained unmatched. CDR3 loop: CASSRGLGTNTGELFF. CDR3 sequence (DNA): TGCGCCAGCAGCCGGGGACTAGGGACGAACACCGGGGAGCTGTTTTTT.

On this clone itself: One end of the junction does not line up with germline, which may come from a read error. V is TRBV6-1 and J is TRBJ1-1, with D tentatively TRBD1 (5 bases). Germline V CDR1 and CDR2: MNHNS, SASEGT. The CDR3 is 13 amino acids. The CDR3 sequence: CASSEDWTLGAFF. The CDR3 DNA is TGTGCCAGCAGCGAAGACTGGACACTGGGAGCTTTCTTT.

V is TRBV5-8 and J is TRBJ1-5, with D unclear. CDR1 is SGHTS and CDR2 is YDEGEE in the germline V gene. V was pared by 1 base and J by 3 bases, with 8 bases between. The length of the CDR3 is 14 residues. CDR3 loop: CASSLIEANQPQHF. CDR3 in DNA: TGTGCCAGCAGCTTGATCGAGGCCAATCAGCCCCAGCATTTT.

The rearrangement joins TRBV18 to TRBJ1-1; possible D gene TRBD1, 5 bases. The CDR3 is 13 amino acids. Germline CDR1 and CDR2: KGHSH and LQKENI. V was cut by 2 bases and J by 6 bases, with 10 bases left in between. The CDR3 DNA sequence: TGTGCCAGCTCACCAGGGACGGGGGCTGAAGCTTTCTTT. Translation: CASSPGTGAEAFF.